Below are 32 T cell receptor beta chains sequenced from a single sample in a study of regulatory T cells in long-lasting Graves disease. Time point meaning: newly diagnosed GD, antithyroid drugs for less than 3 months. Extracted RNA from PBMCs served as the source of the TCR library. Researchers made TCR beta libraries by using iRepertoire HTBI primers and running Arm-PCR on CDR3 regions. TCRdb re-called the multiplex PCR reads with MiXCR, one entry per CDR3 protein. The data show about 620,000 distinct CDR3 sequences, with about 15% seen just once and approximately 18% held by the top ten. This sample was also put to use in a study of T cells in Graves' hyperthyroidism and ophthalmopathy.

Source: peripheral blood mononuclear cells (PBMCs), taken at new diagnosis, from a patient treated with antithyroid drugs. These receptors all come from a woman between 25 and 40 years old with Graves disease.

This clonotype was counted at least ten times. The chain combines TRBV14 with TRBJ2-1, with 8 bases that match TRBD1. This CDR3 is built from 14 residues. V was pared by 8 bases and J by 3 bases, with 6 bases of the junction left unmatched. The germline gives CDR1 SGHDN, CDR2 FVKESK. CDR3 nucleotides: TGTGCCAGCTCACAGGGGGGCGGCTACAATGAGCAGTTCTTC. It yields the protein CASSQGGGYNEQFF.

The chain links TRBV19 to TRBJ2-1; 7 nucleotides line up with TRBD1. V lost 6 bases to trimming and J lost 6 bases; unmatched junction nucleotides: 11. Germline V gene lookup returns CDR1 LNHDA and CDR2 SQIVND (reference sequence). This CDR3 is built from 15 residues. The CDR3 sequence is CASSARDRAPNEQFF. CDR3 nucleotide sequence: TGTGCCAGTAGCGCCCGGGACAGAGCCCCCAATGAGCAGTTCTTC.

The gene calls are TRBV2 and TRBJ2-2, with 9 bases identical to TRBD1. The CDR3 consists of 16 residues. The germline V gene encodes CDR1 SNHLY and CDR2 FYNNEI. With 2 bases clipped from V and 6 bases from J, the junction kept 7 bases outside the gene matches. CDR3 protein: CASSEMGQGWPGELFF. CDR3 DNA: TGTGCCAGCAGTGAAATGGGACAGGGTTGGCCCGGGGAGCTGTTTTTT.

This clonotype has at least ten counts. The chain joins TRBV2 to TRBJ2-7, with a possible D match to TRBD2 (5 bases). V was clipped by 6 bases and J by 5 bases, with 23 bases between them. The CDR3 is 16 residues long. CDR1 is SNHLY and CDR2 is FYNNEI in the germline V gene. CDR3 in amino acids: CASRSTPPLSRDEQYF. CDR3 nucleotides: TGTGCCAGCAGGTCTACACCGCCCCTTTCGAGGGACGAGCAGTACTTC.

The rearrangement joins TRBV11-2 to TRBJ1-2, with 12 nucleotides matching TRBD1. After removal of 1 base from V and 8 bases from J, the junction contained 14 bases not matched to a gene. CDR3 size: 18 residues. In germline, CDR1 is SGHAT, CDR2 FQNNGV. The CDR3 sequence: CASSLALAPGQGARGYTF. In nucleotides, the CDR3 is TGTGCCAGCAGCTTAGCTCTAGCGCCGGGACAGGGGGCACGGGGCTACACCTTC. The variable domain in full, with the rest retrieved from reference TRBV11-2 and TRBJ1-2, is EAGVAQSPRYKIIEKRQSVAFWCNPISGHATLYWYQQILGQGPKLLIQFQNNGVVDDSQLPKDRFSAERLKGVDSTLKIQPAKLEDSAVYLCASSLALAPGQGARGYTFGSGTRLTVV.

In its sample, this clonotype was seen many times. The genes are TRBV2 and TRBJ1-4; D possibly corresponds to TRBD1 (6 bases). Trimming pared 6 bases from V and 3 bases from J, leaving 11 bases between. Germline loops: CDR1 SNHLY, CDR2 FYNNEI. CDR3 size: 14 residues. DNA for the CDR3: TGTGCCAGCAGCAGAAGGGGGGCTAATGAAAAACTGTTTTTT. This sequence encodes CASSRRGANEKLFF.

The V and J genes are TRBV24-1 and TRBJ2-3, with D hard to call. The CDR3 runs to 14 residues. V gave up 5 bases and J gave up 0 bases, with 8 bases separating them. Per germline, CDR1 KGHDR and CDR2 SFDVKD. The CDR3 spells CATSGADSTDTQYF. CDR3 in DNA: TGTGCCACCAGTGGCGCGGATAGCACAGATACGCAGTATTTT.

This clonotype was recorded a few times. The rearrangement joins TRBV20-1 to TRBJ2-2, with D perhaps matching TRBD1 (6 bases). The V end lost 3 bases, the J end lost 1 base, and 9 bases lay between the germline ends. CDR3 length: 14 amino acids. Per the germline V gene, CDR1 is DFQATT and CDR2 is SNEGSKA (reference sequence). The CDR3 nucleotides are TGCAGTGCTAGCCGGACAGAGAACACCGGGGAGCTGTTTTTT. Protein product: CSASRTENTGELFF.

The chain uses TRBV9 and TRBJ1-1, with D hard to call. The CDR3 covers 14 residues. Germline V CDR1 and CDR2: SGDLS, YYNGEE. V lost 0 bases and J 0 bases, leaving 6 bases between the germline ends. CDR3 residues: CASSVGPLNTEAFF. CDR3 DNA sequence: TGTGCCAGCAGCGTAGGACCGTTGAACACTGAAGCTTTCTTT.

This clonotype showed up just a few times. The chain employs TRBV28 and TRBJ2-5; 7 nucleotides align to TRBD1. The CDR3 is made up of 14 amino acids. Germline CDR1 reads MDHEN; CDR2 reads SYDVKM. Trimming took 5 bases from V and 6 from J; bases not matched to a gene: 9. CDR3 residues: CASSPTGTVKTQYF. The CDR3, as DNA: TGTGCCAGCAGTCCAACCGGGACAGTGAAGACCCAGTACTTC.

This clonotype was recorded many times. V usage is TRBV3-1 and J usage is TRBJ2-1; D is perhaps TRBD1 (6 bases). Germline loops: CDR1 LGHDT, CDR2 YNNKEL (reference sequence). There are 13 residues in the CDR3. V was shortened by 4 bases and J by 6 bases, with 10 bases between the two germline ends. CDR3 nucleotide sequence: TGTGCCAGCAGCCTTAGACAGGCCAATGAGCAGTTCTTC. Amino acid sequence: CASSLRQANEQFF.

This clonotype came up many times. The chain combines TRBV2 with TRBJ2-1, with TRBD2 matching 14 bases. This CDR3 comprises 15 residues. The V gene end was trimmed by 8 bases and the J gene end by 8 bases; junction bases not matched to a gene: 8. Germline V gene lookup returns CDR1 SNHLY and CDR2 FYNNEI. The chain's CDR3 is CASGQTSGRADEQFF. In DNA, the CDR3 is TGTGCCAGCGGCCAGACTAGCGGGAGGGCCGATGAGCAGTTCTTC.

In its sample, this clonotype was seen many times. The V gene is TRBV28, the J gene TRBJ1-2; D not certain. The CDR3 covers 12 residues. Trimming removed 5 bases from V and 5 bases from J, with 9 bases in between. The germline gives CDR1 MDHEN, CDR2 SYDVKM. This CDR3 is CASSPHVYGYTF. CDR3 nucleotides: TGTGCCAGCAGTCCCCACGTATATGGCTACACCTTC.

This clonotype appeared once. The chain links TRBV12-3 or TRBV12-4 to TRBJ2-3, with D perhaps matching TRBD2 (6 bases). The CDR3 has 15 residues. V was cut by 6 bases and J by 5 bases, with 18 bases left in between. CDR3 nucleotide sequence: TGTGCCAGCAGCCTCCGGGACTTGGGGTTAGATACGCAGTATTTT. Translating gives CASSLRDLGLDTQYF.

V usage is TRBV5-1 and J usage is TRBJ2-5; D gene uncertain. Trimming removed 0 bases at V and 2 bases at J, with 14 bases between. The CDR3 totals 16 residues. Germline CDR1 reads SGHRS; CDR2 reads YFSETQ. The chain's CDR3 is CASSLGVTGAQETQYF. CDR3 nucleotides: TGCGCCAGCAGCTTGGGGGTAACGGGTGCTCAAGAGACCCAGTACTTC.

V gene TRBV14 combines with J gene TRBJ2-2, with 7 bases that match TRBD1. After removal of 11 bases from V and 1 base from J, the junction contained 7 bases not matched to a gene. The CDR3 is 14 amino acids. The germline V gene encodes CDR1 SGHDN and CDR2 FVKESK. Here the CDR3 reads CASTAGGNTGELFF. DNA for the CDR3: TGTGCCTCCACCGCAGGGGGGAACACCGGGGAGCTGTTTTTT.

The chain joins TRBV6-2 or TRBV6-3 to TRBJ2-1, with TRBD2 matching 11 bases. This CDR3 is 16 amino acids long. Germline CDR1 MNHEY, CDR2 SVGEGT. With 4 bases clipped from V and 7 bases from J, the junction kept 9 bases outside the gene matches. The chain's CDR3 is CASSSPDSGRVNEQFF. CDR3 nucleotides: TGTGCCAGCAGTTCCCCTGATAGCGGGAGGGTGAATGAGCAGTTCTTC.

CDR3 sequence: CASSLGIQPQHF. CDR3 bases: TGTGCCAGTAGTCTAGGGATTCAGCCCCAGCATTTT. V gene TRBV19 combines with J gene TRBJ1-5; D gene uncertain. Trimming cost V 5 bases and J 6 bases, with 8 bases left between them. Germline V CDR1 and CDR2: LNHDA, SQIVND (reference sequence). The CDR3 has 12 amino acids.

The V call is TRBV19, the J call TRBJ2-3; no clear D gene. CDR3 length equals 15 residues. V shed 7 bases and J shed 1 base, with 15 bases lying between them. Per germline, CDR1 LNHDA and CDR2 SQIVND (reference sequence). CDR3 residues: CASMTRSDRTDTQYF. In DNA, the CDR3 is TGTGCCAGTATGACGCGCAGCGACCGCACAGATACGCAGTATTTT.

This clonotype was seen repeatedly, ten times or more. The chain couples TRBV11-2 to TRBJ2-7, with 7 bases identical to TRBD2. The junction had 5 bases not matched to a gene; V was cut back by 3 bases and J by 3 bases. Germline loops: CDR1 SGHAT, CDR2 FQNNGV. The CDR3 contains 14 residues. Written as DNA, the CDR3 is TGTGCCAGCAGCTTTGCGGGAGACGACTACGAGCAGTACTTC. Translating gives CASSFAGDDYEQYF.

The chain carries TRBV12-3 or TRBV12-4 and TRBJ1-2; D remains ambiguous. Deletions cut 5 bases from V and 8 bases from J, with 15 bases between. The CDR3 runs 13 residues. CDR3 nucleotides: TGTGCCAGCAGTCCCCGGGGTCCCTTCGGCTACACCTTC. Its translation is CASSPRGPFGYTF.

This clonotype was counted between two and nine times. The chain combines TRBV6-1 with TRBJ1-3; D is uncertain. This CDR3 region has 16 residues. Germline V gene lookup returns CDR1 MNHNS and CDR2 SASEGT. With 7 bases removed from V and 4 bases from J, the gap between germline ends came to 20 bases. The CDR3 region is CASTSLTGSIGNTIYF. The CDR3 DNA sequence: TGTGCCAGCACGAGTTTGACTGGATCTATCGGAAACACCATATATTTT.

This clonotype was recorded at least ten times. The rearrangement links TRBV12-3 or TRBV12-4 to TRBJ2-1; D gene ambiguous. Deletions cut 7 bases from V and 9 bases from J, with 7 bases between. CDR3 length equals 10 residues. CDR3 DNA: TGTGCCAGCACTAGATTTGAGCAGTTCTTC. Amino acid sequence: CASTRFEQFF.

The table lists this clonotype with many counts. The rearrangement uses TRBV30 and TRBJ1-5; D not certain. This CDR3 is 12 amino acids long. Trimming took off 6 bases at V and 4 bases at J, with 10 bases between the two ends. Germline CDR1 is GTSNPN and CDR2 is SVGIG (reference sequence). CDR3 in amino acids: CACNEANQPQHF. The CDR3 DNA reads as TGTGCCTGCAATGAGGCGAATCAGCCCCAGCATTTT.

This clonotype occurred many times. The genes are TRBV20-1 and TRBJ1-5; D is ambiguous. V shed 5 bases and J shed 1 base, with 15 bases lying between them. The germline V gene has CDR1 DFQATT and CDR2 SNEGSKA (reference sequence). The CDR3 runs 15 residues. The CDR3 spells CSAGPWEGSNQPQHF. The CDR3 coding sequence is TGCAGTGCTGGGCCCTGGGAGGGAAGCAATCAGCCCCAGCATTTT.

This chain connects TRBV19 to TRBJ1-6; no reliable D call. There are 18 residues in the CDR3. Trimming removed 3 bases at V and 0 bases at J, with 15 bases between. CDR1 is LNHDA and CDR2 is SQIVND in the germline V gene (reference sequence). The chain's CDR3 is CASSIKQPTSSYNSPLHF. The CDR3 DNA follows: TGTGCCAGTAGTATCAAACAGCCGACGAGCTCCTATAATTCACCCCTCCACTTT.

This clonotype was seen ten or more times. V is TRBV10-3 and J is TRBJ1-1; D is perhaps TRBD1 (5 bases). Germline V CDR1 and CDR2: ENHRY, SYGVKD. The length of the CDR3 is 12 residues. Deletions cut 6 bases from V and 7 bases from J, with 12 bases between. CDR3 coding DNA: TGTGCCATCAGGCACAATACAGGTGAAGCTTTCTTT. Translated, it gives CAIRHNTGEAFF.

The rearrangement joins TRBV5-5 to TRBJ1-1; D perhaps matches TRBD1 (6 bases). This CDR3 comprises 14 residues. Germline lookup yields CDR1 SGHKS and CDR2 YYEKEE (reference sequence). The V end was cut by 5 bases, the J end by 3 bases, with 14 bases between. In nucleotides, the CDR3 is TGTGCCAGCAGGTCCCGGGACATTGACACTGAAGCTTTCTTT. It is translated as CASRSRDIDTEAFF.

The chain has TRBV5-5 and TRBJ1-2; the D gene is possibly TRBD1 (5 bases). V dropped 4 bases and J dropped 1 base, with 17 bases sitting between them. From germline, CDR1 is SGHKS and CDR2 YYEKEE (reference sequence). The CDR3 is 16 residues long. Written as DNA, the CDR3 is TGTGCCAGCAGCGTAAGCGGGGCCAGATTTAACTATGGCTACACCTTC. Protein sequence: CASSVSGARFNYGYTF.

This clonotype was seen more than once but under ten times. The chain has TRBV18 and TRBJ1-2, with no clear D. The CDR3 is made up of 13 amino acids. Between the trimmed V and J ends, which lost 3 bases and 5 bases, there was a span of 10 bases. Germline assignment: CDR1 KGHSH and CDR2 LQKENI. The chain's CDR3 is CASSPPTDYGYTF. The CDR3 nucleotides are TGTGCCAGCTCACCCCCGACGGATTATGGCTACACCTTC.

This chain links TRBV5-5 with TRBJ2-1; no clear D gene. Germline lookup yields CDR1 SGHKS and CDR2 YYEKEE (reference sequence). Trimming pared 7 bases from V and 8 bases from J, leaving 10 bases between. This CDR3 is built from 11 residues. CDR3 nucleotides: TGTGCCAGCCTCACGACCGATGAGCAGTTCTTC. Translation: CASLTTDEQFF.

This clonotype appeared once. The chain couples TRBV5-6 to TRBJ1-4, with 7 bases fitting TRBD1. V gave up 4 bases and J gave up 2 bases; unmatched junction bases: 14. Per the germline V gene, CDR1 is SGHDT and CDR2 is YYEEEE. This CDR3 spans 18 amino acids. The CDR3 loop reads CASSRRRGRSFTNEKLFF. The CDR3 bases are TGTGCCAGCAGCCGGAGGAGGGGGCGGTCTTTTACTAATGAAAAACTGTTTTTT.